This is a list of T cell receptor beta chains from one sample in a study of T cells in Graves' hyperthyroidism and ophthalmopathy. TCRdb analysed the multiplex PCR reads with MiXCR anew, one entry per CDR3 protein. This sample has around 300,000 distinct CDR3 sequences; 10% to 15% occur once, and the top ten carry approximately 7.8%. Sequenced sample: blood. These receptors were collected from a woman aged 25 to 45 with Graves' hyperthyroidism that later progressed to Graves' ophthalmopathy. CDR3s include the opening cysteine and the closing phenylalanine or tryptophan. A D gene is named only where the DNA matches it firmly. Clone sizes are given selectively: once, few, many, or a class where the clone is expanded.

v_gene,d_gene,j_gene,abundance,CDR3aa,CDR3nt
TRBV9,TRBD2,TRBJ2-2,.,CASSPRWGLAGVRGTGELFF,TGTGCCAGCAGCCCCCGGTGGGGACTAGCGGGAGTAAGGGGCACCGGGGAGCTGTTTTTT
TRBV29-1,.,TRBJ2-1,many,CSSGTGIDNEQFF,TGCAGCTCAGGCACGGGGATCGACAATGAGCAGTTCTTC
TRBV7-2,.,TRBJ2-4,.,CASSLALGGIQYF,TGTGCCAGCAGCTTAGCGCTTGGTGGCATTCAGTACTTC
TRBV6-1,TRBD1,TRBJ1-4,few,CASSEGGGQELFF,TGTGCCAGCAGTGAAGGGGGGGGACAGGAACTGTTTTTT
TRBV9,TRBD2,TRBJ2-5,many,CASSVALAGQETQYF,TGTGCCAGCAGCGTAGCCCTAGCGGGACAAGAGACCCAGTACTTC
TRBV5-6,.,TRBJ1-1,many,CASRAGTLNTEAFF,TGTGCCAGCAGGGCCGGGACGCTGAACACTGAAGCTTTCTTT
TRBV4-2,TRBD1,TRBJ2-7,many,CASSQGWTGGTYEQYF,TGTGCCAGCAGCCAGGGATGGACAGGAGGCACCTACGAGCAGTACTTC
TRBV4-3,TRBD2,TRBJ2-4,few,CASSWMSEREVQNIQYF,TGCGCCAGCAGCTGGATGAGCGAGCGGGAGGTCCAAAACATTCAGTACTTC
TRBV28,.,TRBJ1-1,many,CASSAYSNGVGAFF,TGTGCCAGCAGTGCGTACTCGAACGGGGTTGGAGCTTTCTTT
TRBV28,.,TRBJ1-2,many,CASSSQGSYGYTF,TGTGCCAGCAGTTCACAGGGTAGCTATGGCTACACCTTC
TRBV6-1,.,TRBJ2-5,.,CASTGNGVETQYF,TGTGCCAGCACCGGGAATGGAGTGGAGACCCAGTACTTC
TRBV5-4,TRBD2,TRBJ2-1,.,CASSFRAGVGNEQFF,TGTGCCAGCAGCTTTAGAGCGGGAGTGGGCAATGAGCAGTTCTTC
TRBV24-1,TRBD2,TRBJ2-1,many,CATSDPEAGDEQFF,TGTGCCACCAGTGACCCGGAGGCGGGGGATGAGCAGTTCTTC
TRBV4-3,TRBD2,TRBJ2-3,.,CASSLDYPRLAGGTDTQYF,TGCGCCAGCAGCTTAGATTACCCTCGACTAGCGGGAGGCACAGATACGCAGTATTTT
TRBV30,.,TRBJ1-4,many,CAWSATPGSPGLPTNEKLFF,TGTGCCTGGAGTGCGACCCCCGGCTCCCCCGGGCTCCCAACTAATGAAAAACTGTTTTTT
TRBV6-1,.,TRBJ1-2,few,CASSSNSMDSSYGYTF,TGTGCCAGCAGTTCCAACTCAATGGACAGTTCCTATGGCTACACCTTC
TRBV6-2/TRBV6-3,.,TRBJ2-2,.,CASSYSDGAGELFF,TGTGCCAGCAGTTACTCGGACGGGGCCGGGGAGCTGTTTTTT
TRBV28,.,TRBJ2-1,many,CASSTNYLNYNEQFF,TGTGCCAGCAGTACCAACTACCTTAACTACAATGAGCAGTTCTTC
TRBV3-1,TRBD2,TRBJ2-1,many,CASSISGRDIRNEQFF,TGTGCCAGCAGTATTAGCGGGAGGGACATCCGCAATGAGCAGTTCTTC
TRBV19,.,TRBJ1-5,few,CASTDSRSQPQHF,TGTGCCAGTACCGATAGTAGGAGTCAGCCCCAGCATTTT
TRBV5-1,.,TRBJ2-3,.,CASMDPSTDTQYF,TGCGCCAGCATGGACCCAAGCACAGATACGCAGTATTTT
TRBV6-2/TRBV6-3,TRBD2,TRBJ2-2,many,CASRAPGLAANRELFF,TGTGCCAGCAGAGCACCGGGACTAGCGGCCAACCGGGAGCTGTTTTTT
TRBV25-1,.,TRBJ2-2,.,CASGEGDKAFTGELFF,TGTGCCAGTGGGGAAGGGGACAAAGCTTTCACCGGGGAGCTGTTTTTT
TRBV5-1,.,TRBJ2-7,many,CASSLAYGGLAYEQYF,TGCGCCAGCAGCTTGGCCTACGGGGGATTAGCCTACGAGCAGTACTTC
TRBV27,.,TRBJ2-5,many,CASSREGVAQYF,TGTGCCAGCAGTAGGGAGGGGGTCGCCCAGTACTTC
TRBV28,TRBD1,TRBJ2-5,many,CASSSQGQEQETQYF,TGTGCCAGCAGTTCTCAGGGACAGGAACAAGAGACCCAGTACTTC
TRBV20-1,TRBD2,TRBJ2-7,few,CSAPLADLSYEQYF,TGCAGTGCACCACTAGCGGACCTTTCCTACGAGCAGTACTTC
TRBV6-2/TRBV6-3,.,TRBJ2-7,many,CASSDIGKGSYEQYF,TGTGCCAGCAGTGACATCGGGAAGGGGTCCTACGAGCAGTACTTC
TRBV2,.,TRBJ2-3,many,CASKSKRASTDTQYF,TGTGCCAGCAAGAGTAAGCGGGCCAGCACAGATACGCAGTATTTT
TRBV27,TRBD2,TRBJ2-3,many,CASNPISGRARRTDTQYF,TGTGCCAGCAACCCCATTAGCGGGAGGGCCCGTCGAACAGATACGCAGTATTTT
TRBV4-1,.,TRBJ1-3,.,CASSPWSGNTIYF,TGCGCCAGCAGCCCCTGGTCTGGAAACACCATATATTTT
TRBV20-1,TRBD2,TRBJ2-3,many,CSARGWTSGSLAFTDTQYF,TGCAGTGCTAGAGGGTGGACTAGCGGGAGCCTTGCATTCACAGATACGCAGTATTTT
TRBV4-3,.,TRBJ2-5,many,CASSPGLWETQYF,TGCGCCAGCAGCCCGGGCCTTTGGGAGACCCAGTACTTC
TRBV6-2/TRBV6-3,.,TRBJ2-6,few,CASSYSIRSAGANVLTF,TGTGCCAGCAGTTACTCGATCCGCTCGGCTGGGGCCAACGTCCTGACTTTC
TRBV14,TRBD2,TRBJ2-3,many,CASSRLAGGLDTQYF,TGTGCCAGCAGCCGTCTAGCGGGAGGTCTAGATACGCAGTATTTT
TRBV29-1,TRBD2,TRBJ2-1,many,CSARTSGRGDEQFF,TGCAGCGCTAGGACTAGCGGGAGGGGTGATGAGCAGTTCTTC
TRBV27,.,TRBJ1-3,.,CASSLTVSGNTIYF,TGTGCCAGCAGTTTAACAGTCTCTGGAAACACCATATATTTT
TRBV6-2/TRBV6-3,.,TRBJ2-5,.,CASRPWIEPTQYF,TGTGCCAGCAGGCCTTGGATCGAACCGACCCAGTACTTC
TRBV11-3,TRBD1,TRBJ2-1,many,CASSSLGQGVDEQFF,TGTGCCAGCAGCTCGTTGGGACAGGGTGTCGATGAGCAGTTCTTC
TRBV13,.,TRBJ2-1,many,CASSPQPNQYNEQFF,TGTGCCAGCAGCCCCCAGCCGAACCAGTACAATGAGCAGTTCTTC
TRBV5-6,.,TRBJ1-1,many,CASSGETNTEAFF,TGTGCCAGCAGTGGGGAAACGAACACTGAAGCTTTCTTT
TRBV28,.,TRBJ1-1,many,CASRITGGAFF,TGTGCCAGTAGGATCACAGGCGGGGCTTTCTTT
TRBV7-2,.,TRBJ2-7,.,CASSPRQVFEQYF,TGTGCCAGCAGCCCCCGACAGGTTTTCGAGCAGTACTTC
TRBV29-1,.,TRBJ2-5,many,CSVEGDKSTQETQYF,TGCAGCGTTGAAGGAGACAAGTCAACCCAAGAGACCCAGTACTTC
TRBV19,.,TRBJ1-1,many,CASAWEGNTEAFF,TGTGCCAGCGCCTGGGAGGGGAACACTGAAGCTTTCTTT
TRBV5-4,TRBD1,TRBJ2-1,few,CASSLVGTGVHNEQFF,TGTGCCAGCAGCTTGGTCGGGACAGGGGTGCACAATGAGCAGTTCTTC
TRBV6-2/TRBV6-3,TRBD2,TRBJ2-1,.,CASSYSRGPSGSNDEQFF,TGTGCCAGCAGTTACTCCCGGGGGCCTAGCGGGAGTAACGATGAGCAGTTCTTC
TRBV6-1,.,TRBJ2-7,few,CASRYGDGPGEQYF,TGTGCCAGCCGTTATGGGGACGGGCCGGGGGAGCAGTACTTC
TRBV20-1,.,TRBJ2-5,.,CSAREFGGTQYF,TGCAGTGCTAGGGAATTCGGGGGGACCCAGTACTTC
TRBV5-1,.,TRBJ1-4,many,CASSLGGLTNEKLFF,TGCGCCAGCAGCTTGGGCGGACTAACTAATGAAAAACTGTTTTTT
TRBV5-1,.,TRBJ1-1,.,CASSLKSMNTEAFF,TGCGCCAGCAGCTTGAAAAGCATGAACACTGAAGCTTTCTTT
TRBV20-1,.,TRBJ2-7,many,CSAYSQGINEQYF,TGCAGTGCTTATTCCCAGGGGATTAACGAGCAGTACTTC
TRBV14,TRBD2,TRBJ2-1,many,CASSHRLAGVRDEQFF,TGTGCCAGCAGCCACCGACTAGCGGGAGTAAGGGATGAGCAGTTCTTC
TRBV6-5,.,TRBJ1-1,many,CASSYSVFKDRKRGTEAFF,TGTGCCAGCAGTTACTCGGTCTTCAAGGACCGCAAAAGGGGCACTGAAGCTTTCTTT
TRBV30,.,TRBJ1-1,many,CAWSRDTYEAFF,TGTGCCTGGAGTAGGGACACATATGAAGCTTTCTTT
TRBV2,.,TRBJ2-2,many,CASSEQNTGELFF,TGTGCCAGCAGTGAACAGAACACCGGGGAGCTGTTTTTT
TRBV15,.,TRBJ2-7,many,CATTKSPTYEQYF,TGTGCCACCACGAAGAGTCCCACCTACGAGCAGTACTTC
TRBV19,.,TRBJ1-2,many,CASSGNPAVTNYGYTF,TGTGCCAGTAGTGGAAACCCGGCAGTTACTAACTATGGCTACACCTTC
TRBV4-2,.,TRBJ2-5,.,CASSLGGAGETQYF,TGTGCCAGCAGCCTGGGGGGCGCCGGGGAGACCCAGTACTTC